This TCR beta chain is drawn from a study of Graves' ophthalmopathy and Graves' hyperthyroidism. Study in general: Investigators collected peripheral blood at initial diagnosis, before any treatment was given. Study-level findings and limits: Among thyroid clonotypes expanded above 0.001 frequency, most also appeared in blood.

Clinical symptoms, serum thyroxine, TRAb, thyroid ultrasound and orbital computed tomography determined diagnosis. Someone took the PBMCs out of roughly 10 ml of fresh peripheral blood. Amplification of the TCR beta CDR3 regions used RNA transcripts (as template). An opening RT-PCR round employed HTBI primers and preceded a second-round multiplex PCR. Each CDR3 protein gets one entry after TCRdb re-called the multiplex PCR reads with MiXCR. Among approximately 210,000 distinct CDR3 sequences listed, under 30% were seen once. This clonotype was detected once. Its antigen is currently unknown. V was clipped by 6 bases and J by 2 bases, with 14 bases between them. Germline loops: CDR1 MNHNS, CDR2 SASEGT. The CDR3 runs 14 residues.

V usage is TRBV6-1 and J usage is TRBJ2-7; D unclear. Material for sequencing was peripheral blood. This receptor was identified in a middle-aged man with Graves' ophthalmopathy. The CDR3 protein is CASRSRTATYEQYF. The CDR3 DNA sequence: TGTGCCAGCAGGTCCAGGACGGCCACCTACGAGCAGTACTTC.